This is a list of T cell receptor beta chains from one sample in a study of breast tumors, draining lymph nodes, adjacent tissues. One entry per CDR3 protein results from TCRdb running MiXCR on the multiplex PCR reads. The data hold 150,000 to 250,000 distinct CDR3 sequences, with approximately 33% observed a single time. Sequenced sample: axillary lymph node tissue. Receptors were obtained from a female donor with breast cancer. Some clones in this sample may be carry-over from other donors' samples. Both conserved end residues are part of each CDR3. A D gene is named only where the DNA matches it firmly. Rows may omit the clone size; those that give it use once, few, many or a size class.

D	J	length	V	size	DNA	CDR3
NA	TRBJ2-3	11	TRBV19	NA	TGTGCCAGTAACCCGACAGATACGCAGTATTTT	CASNPTDTQYF
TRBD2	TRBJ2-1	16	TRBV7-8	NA	TGTGCCAGCAGCTTCCTTGTAGCGGGACTTTATAATGAGCAGTTCTTC	CASSFLVAGLYNEQFF
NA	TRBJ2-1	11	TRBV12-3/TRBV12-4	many	TGTGCCAGCAGGGGCTTCAATGAGCAGTTCTTC	CASRGFNEQFF
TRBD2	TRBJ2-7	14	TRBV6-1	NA	TGTGCCAGCAGTCCCCAGCGGGGGAGCATCGAGCAGTACTTC	CASSPQRGSIEQYF
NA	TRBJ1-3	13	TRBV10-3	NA	TGTGCCATCGGGCTCACGGCTGGAAACACCATATATTTT	CAIGLTAGNTIYF
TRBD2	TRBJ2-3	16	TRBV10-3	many	TGTGCCATCGCCACCGGGACTAGCGGGAGCACAGATACGCAGTATTTT	CAIATGTSGSTDTQYF
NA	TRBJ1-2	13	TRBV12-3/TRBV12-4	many	TGTGCCAGCAATTTGGGGGGCTACTATGGCTACACCTTC	CASNLGGYYGYTF
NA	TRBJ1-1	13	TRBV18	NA	TGTGCCAGCTCACCGGGTTCGAACACTGAAGCTTTCTTT	CASSPGSNTEAFF
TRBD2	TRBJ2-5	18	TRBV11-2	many	TGTGCCAGCAGCTCCGGGACTAGCGGGAGGCTCCTCCAAGAGACCCAGTACTTC	CASSSGTSGRLLQETQYF
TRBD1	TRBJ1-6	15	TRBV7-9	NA	TGCGCCAGCCGCGGGACAGGCGGGTCTAATTCACCCCTCCACTTT	CASRGTGGSNSPLHF
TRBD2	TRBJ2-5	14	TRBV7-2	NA	TGTGCCAGCAGCTTTGGGACTAGACAAGAGACCCAGTACTTC	CASSFGTRQETQYF
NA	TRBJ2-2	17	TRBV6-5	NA	TGTGCCAGCAGTCACGGTAGACAGCCCATTAAGACCGGGGAGCTGTTTTTT	CASSHGRQPIKTGELFF
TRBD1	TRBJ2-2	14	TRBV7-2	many	TGTGCCAGCAGCTTACAGGGGGTAGAGGGGGAGCTGTTTTTT	CASSLQGVEGELFF
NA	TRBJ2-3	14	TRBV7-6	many	TGTGCCAGCAGCCCTAGTCTACAGGGTGGTACGCAGTATTTT	CASSPSLQGGTQYF
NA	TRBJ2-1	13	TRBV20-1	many	TGCAGTGCGGGGCGTAGCTCCTACAATGAGCAGTTCTTC	CSAGRSSYNEQFF
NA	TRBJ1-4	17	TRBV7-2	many	TGTGCCAGCAGCTTGGCATTTCGGGGGGCAACTAATGAAAAACTGTTTTTT	CASSLAFRGATNEKLFF
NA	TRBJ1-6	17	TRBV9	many	TGTGCCAGCAGCCCGAGGGGGGAGCGGTCCTATAATTCACCCCTCCACTTT	CASSPRGERSYNSPLHF
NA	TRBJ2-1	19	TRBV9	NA	NA	CASSFYICSAWDNYNEQFF
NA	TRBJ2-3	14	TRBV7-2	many	TGTGCCAGCAGCTACTCTCTGCCGACAGATACGCAGTATTTT	CASSYSLPTDTQYF
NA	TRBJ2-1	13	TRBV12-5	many	TGTGCCTCATCCCGGGACTTAGACAATGAGCAGTTCTTC	CASSRDLDNEQFF
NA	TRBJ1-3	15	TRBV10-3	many	TGTGCCACCCGCTCGGCGGAATTCTCTGGAAACACCATATATTTT	CATRSAEFSGNTIYF
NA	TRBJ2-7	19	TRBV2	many	TGTGCCAGCAGTGAAGCCGGCCTTGTGGGGGGGGGCGCGGGATACGAGCAGTACTTC	CASSEAGLVGGGAGYEQYF
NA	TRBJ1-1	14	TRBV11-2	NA	TGTGCCAGCAGCTCGATCCCAGGGAGGACTGAAGCTTTCTTT	CASSSIPGRTEAFF
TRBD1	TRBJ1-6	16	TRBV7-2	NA	TGTGCCAGCAGCGTGGGGGCCGGGACAGGGGGGTCACCCCTCCACTTT	CASSVGAGTGGSPLHF
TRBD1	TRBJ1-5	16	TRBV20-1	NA	TGCAGTGCTAGGCCCTCAGGACAGGGCACCAATCAGCCCCAGCATTTT	CSARPSGQGTNQPQHF
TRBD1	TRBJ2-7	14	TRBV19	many	TGTGCCAGTAGTCAGACAGGGGCGCCCCACGAGCAGTACTTC	CASSQTGAPHEQYF
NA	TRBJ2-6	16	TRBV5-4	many	TGTGCCAGCAGTAAGGGGCCGCCCGCTGGGGCCAACGTCCTGACTTTC	CASSKGPPAGANVLTF
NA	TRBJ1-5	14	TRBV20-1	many	TGCAGTGCTTCGGACATCAATAGCAATCAGCCCCAGCATTTT	CSASDINSNQPQHF
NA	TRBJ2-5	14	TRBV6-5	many	TGTGCCAGCAGCCTTGACTATCCGAGGGGGACCCAGTACTTC	CASSLDYPRGTQYF
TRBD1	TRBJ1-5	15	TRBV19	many	TGTGCCAGCGCAAATCAGGGGGATGGCAATCAGCCCCAGCATTTT	CASANQGDGNQPQHF
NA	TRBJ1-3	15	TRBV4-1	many	TGCGCCAGCAGCCAAGGGGGCTTCTCTGGAAACACCATATATTTT	CASSQGGFSGNTIYF
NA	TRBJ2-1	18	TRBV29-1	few	TGCAGCGTTTCCCCCTCCCCCCAAGCGAACGGACCAGGCAATGAGCAGTTCTTC	CSVSPSPQANGPGNEQFF
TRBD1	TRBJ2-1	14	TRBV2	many	TGTGCCAGCAACCGGGACAGGGGAACGAATGAGCAGTTCTTC	CASNRDRGTNEQFF
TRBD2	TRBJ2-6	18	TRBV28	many	TGTGCCAGCAGTCTTAGGGGACTAGCGGGGGGAGGAGCCAACGTCCTGACTTTC	CASSLRGLAGGGANVLTF